The rows below give T cell receptor beta chains drawn from one sample of a study of blood T cell repertoires in COVID-19. Measured with immunoSEQ multiplex PCR; TCRdb has only the in-frame clones, and not every one. Of 250,000 or so clones listed, nearly 85% were seen once; the top ten hold less than 6.5%. Source material: peripheral blood. Receptors originate from a human donor in a cohort sampled during active COVID-19. CDR3s include the opening cysteine and the closing phenylalanine or tryptophan. The D gene is left open where the match is weak. Part of the rows lack a size; the others show once, few, many or a class for expanded clones.

D: .
J: TRBJ1-1
size: .
V: TRBV5-1
CDR3: CASSLVLNTNMNTEAFF
DNA: TGCGCCAGCAGCTTGGTATTGAACACAAACATGAACACTGAAGCTTTCTTT

D: TRBD1
J: TRBJ1-4
size: .
V: TRBV7-9
CDR3: CASSLATGSNKKLFF
DNA: TGTGCCAGCAGCCTCGCGACAGGGTCGAATAAAAAACTGTTTTTT

D: .
J: TRBJ1-5
size: few
V: TRBV7-9
CDR3: CASSLEGDQPQHF
DNA: TGTGCCAGCAGCTTAGAGGGGGATCAGCCCCAGCATTTT

D: TRBD1
J: TRBJ2-3
size: few
V: TRBV18
CDR3: CASSPGQGADTQYF
DNA: TGTGCCAGCTCACCAGGACAGGGGGCAGATACGCAGTATTTT

D: TRBD1
J: TRBJ1-5
size: few
V: TRBV10-3
CDR3: CAIRGQGYGQPQHF
DNA: TGTGCCATCAGGGGACAGGGCTACGGACAGCCCCAGCATTTT

D: .
J: TRBJ1-5
size: .
V: TRBV2
CDR3: CASTVGQGNQPQHF
DNA: TGTGCCAGCACTGTGGGGCAGGGGAATCAGCCCCAGCATTTT

D: TRBD2
J: TRBJ2-3
size: .
V: TRBV5-4
CDR3: CASTSGRPGDTQYF
DNA: TGTGCCAGCACTAGCGGGAGGCCGGGAGATACGCAGTATTTT

D: TRBD1
J: TRBJ2-3
size: .
V: TRBV3-1/TRBV3-2
CDR3: CASSLRQGPDTQYF
DNA: TGTGCCAGCAGCCTACGACAGGGCCCAGATACGCAGTATTTT

D: .
J: TRBJ2-2
size: .
V: TRBV9
CDR3: CASRRGLNTGELFF
DNA: TGTGCCAGCAGGCGGGGATTGAACACCGGGGAGCTGTTTTTT

D: TRBD2
J: TRBJ2-3
size: .
V: TRBV28
CDR3: CASSFGGDTDTQYF
DNA: TGTGCCAGCAGTTTCGGGGGGGACACAGATACGCAGTATTTT

D: .
J: TRBJ1-3
size: .
V: TRBV5-1
CDR3: CASSSTVSAGNTIYF
DNA: TGCGCCAGCAGCTCCACGGTATCGGCTGGAAACACCATATATTTT

D: .
J: TRBJ1-1
size: .
V: TRBV29-1
CDR3: CSVEGQVGTEAFF
DNA: TGCAGCGTTGAAGGACAGGTCGGCACTGAAGCTTTCTTT

D: TRBD2
J: TRBJ2-3
size: .
V: TRBV9
CDR3: CASSISPGGMRDTQYF
DNA: TGTGCCAGCAGCATATCTCCGGGGGGAATGAGAGATACGCAGTATTTT

D: TRBD1
J: TRBJ2-5
size: few
V: TRBV7-7
CDR3: CASSLRGQGDLETQYF
DNA: TGTGCTAGCAGCTTACGGGGACAGGGTGACTTAGAGACCCAGTACTTC

D: .
J: TRBJ2-3
size: .
V: TRBV6-4
CDR3: CASSAGSADTQYF
DNA: TGTGCCAGCAGTGCGGGGAGTGCAGATACGCAGTATTTT

D: .
J: TRBJ2-1
size: .
V: TRBV6-5
CDR3: CASTLSASSYNEQFF
DNA: TGTGCCAGCACCTTGAGCGCCAGCTCCTACAATGAGCAGTTCTTC

D: .
J: TRBJ2-1
size: .
V: TRBV5-4
CDR3: CASSLLTSLYNEQFF
DNA: TGTGCCAGCAGCTTGTTGACTAGTTTATACAATGAGCAGTTCTTC

D: .
J: TRBJ2-7
size: .
V: TRBV9
CDR3: CASSVGYGYEQYF
DNA: TGTGCCAGCAGCGTAGGTTACGGCTACGAGCAGTACTTC

D: .
J: TRBJ1-1
size: .
V: TRBV9
CDR3: CASSVDGGRGEAFF
DNA: TGTGCCAGCAGCGTAGATGGGGGCAGGGGTGAAGCTTTCTTT

D: TRBD2
J: TRBJ2-2
size: .
V: TRBV6-5
CDR3: CASRSGAAGELFF
DNA: TGTGCCAGCCGGAGCGGGGCGGCCGGGGAGCTGTTTTTT

D: TRBD1
J: TRBJ1-1
size: .
V: TRBV18
CDR3: CASSPRTGDSEAFF
DNA: TGTGCCAGCTCTCCTCGGACAGGGGATAGTGAAGCTTTCTTT

D: TRBD2
J: TRBJ2-2
size: once
V: TRBV19
CDR3: CASIDVSTSRTGELFF
DNA: TGTGCCAGTATAGACGTTTCGACTAGCCGCACCGGGGAGCTGTTTTTT

D: .
J: TRBJ2-3
size: .
V: TRBV9
CDR3: CASSGIGTDTQYF
DNA: TGTGCCAGCAGCGGTATTGGCACAGATACGCAGTATTTT

D: .
J: TRBJ2-5
size: few
V: TRBV23-1
CDR3: CASSHPDRLKYQETQYF
DNA: TGCGCCAGCAGTCACCCGGACAGACTAAAGTACCAAGAGACCCAGTACTTC

D: TRBD1
J: TRBJ2-7
size: .
V: TRBV29-1
CDR3: CSVERTGGIYEQYF
DNA: TGCAGCGTTGAGCGGACAGGGGGCATCTACGAGCAGTACTTC

D: TRBD2
J: TRBJ2-2
size: .
V: TRBV5-8
CDR3: CASSSGLGRLANTGELFF
DNA: TGTGCCAGCAGCTCTGGACTAGGGCGCCTGGCGAACACCGGGGAGCTGTTTTTT

D: TRBD2
J: TRBJ2-3
size: few
V: TRBV7-9
CDR3: CASSLVGGAGEDTQYF
DNA: TGTGCCAGCAGCTTAGTCGGGGGGGCCGGAGAAGATACGCAGTATTTT

D: TRBD2
J: TRBJ2-3
size: .
V: TRBV10-3
CDR3: CAISESKGGSDTQYF
DNA: TGTGCCATCAGTGAGTCGAAGGGAGGGTCAGATACGCAGTATTTT

D: TRBD1
J: TRBJ1-6
size: .
V: TRBV7-9
CDR3: CASSFGGGLNSPLHF
DNA: TGTGCCAGCAGCTTCGGAGGGGGCTTAAATTCACCCCTCCACTTT

D: .
J: TRBJ2-7
size: .
V: TRBV21-1
CDR3: CASSNSIGQGIYEQYF
DNA: TGTGCCAGCAGCAATAGTATAGGACAGGGAATCTACGAGCAGTACTTC

D: .
J: TRBJ1-2
size: .
V: TRBV6-5
CDR3: CASRGAAANYGYTF
DNA: TGTGCCAGCAGGGGGGCAGCAGCTAACTATGGCTACACCTTC

D: .
J: TRBJ2-1
size: .
V: TRBV11-1
CDR3: CASSLQGMVNEQFF
DNA: TGTGCCAGCTCCCTACAGGGTATGGTCAATGAGCAGTTCTTC